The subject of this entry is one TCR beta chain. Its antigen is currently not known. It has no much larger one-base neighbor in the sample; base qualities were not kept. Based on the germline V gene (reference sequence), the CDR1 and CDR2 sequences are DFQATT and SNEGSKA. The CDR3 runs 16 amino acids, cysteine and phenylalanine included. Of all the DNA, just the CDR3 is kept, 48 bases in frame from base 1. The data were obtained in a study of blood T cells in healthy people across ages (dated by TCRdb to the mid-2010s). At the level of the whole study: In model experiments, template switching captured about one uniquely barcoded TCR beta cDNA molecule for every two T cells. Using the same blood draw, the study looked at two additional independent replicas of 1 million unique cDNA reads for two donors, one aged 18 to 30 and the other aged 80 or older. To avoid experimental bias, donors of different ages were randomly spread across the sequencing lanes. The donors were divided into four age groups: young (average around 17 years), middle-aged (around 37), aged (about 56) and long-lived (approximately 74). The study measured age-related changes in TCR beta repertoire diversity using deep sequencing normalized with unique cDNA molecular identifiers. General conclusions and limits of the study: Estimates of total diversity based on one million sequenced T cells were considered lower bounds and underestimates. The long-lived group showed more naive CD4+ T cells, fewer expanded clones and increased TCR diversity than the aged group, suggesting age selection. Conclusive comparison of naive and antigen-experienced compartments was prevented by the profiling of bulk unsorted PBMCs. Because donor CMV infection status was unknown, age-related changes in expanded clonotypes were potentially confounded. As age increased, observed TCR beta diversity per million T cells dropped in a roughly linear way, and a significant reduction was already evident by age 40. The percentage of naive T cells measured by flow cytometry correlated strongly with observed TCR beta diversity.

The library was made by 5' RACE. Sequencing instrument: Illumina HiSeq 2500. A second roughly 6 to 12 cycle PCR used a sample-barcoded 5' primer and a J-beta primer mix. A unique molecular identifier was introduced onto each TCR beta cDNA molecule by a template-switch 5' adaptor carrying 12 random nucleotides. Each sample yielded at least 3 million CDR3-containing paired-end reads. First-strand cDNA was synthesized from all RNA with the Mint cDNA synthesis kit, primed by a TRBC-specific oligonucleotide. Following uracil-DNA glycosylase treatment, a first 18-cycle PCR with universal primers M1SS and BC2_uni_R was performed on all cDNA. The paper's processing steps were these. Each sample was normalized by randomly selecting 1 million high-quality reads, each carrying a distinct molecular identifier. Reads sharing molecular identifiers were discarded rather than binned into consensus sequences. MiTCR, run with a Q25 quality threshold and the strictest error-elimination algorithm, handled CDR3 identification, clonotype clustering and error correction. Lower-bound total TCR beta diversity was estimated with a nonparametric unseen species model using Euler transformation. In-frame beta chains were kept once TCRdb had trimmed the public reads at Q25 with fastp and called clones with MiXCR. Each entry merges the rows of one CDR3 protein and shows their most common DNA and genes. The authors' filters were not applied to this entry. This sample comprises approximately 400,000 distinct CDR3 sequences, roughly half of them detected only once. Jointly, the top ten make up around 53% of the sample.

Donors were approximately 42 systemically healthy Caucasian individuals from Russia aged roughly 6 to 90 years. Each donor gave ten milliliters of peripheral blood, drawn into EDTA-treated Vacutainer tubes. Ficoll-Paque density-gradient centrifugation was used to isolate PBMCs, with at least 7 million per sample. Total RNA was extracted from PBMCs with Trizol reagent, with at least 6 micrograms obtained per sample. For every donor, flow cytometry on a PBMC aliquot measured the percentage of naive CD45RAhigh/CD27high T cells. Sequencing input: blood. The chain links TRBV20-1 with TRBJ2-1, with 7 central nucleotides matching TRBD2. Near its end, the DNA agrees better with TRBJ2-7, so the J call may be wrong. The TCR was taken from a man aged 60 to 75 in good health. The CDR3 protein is CSASLYGERGSYEQYF. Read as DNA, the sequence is TGCAGTGCTAGCCTTTACGGGGAGCGGGGATCCTACGAGCAGTACTTC.